This TCR beta chain was documented in a study of identical twins. This clonotype was detected ten times or more. The antigen is undetermined. Using its own MiXCR run on the 5' RACE reads, TCRdb lists one record per CDR3 protein. The sample has 350,000 to 450,000 distinct CDR3 sequences; roughly 20% are singletons. The CDR3 runs to 14 residues. V shed 8 bases and J shed 0 bases, with 8 bases lying between them. The study, taken as a whole, reports: Within cord blood, abundant beta clonotypes carried fewer insertions, but memory repertoires showed no such trend. A cross-sectional statistical analysis, not follow-up of the same donors, supported the conclusions. For out-of-frame alpha sequences shared by twins, low generation probability was in excess.

The source is a man aged 50 to 60 in good health. The sequenced sample consisted of naive T cells sorted from blood. The gene calls are TRBV12-3 or TRBV12-4 and TRBJ2-6; D may match TRBD1 or TRBD2 (5 bases each). CDR3: CASQRGSGANVLTF. The CDR3 DNA sequence: TGTGCCAGCCAGAGGGGCTCTGGGGCCAACGTCCTGACTTTC.